These 17 T cell receptor beta chains were all obtained from the same sample, sequenced in a study of prognosis after radiotherapy for stage I lung cancer. Genomic DNA served as the source from which two-round multiplex PCR generated TCR beta CDR3 amplicons. Primers were specific to each TRBV and TRBJ gene in first-round PCR. TCRdb processed the multiplex PCR reads anew with MiXCR; each CDR3 protein has one entry. This table holds tens of thousands of distinct CDR3 sequences, 26% found once. The material was PBMCs, obtained before or after stereotactic body radiation therapy (not recorded which). These receptors were collected from a donor at least 50 years old with non-small cell lung cancer.

This clonotype has a count of ten or more. The chain uses TRBV5-1 and TRBJ1-6; D unresolved. In germline, CDR1 is SGHRS, CDR2 YFSETQ. This CDR3 is 15 amino acids long. V was shortened by 4 bases and J by 7 bases, with 15 bases between the two germline ends. In nucleotides, the CDR3 is TGCGCCAGCAGCCCTTCGGGTCCTATAAATTCACCCCTCCACTTT. Residues: CASSPSGPINSPLHF.

Comment on this clonotype: One end of the junction fails to match germline, which may point to a read error. V and J are TRBV6-2 or TRBV6-3 and TRBJ1-6; D is perhaps TRBD1 (5 bases). Germline lookup yields CDR1 MNHEY and CDR2 SVGEGT. The CDR3 is made up of 15 amino acids. The CDR3 sequence: CASSYSGKGNSPVHF. CDR3 nucleotides: TGTGCCAGCAGTTACTCGGGGAAGGGGAATTCACCCGTCCACTTT.

The J gene is TRBJ1-3, the V gene TRBV18, with D uncertain. The CDR3 runs 13 residues. The ends were cut back, 1 base at V and 4 bases at J, with 5 bases in the middle. Germline V gene lookup returns CDR1 KGHSH and CDR2 LQKENI. The CDR3 here is CASSPQGGNTIYF. CDR3 nucleotides: TGTGCCAGCTCACCACAGGGCGGAAACACCATATATTTT.

There are many counts of this clonotype. This rearrangement joins TRBV27 to TRBJ2-2; no firm D call. This CDR3 comprises 14 residues. Germline V gene lookup returns CDR1 MNHEY and CDR2 SMNVEV (reference sequence). Between the trimmed V and J ends, which lost 2 bases and 7 bases, there was a span of 11 bases. CDR3 nucleotide sequence: TGTGCCAGCAGTTTACAAGGGTTGTTCGGGGAGCTGTTTTTT. It specifies CASSLQGLFGELFF.

Ten or more counts support this clonotype. This chain uses TRBV20-1 with TRBJ1-1; TRBD1 matches at 8 bases. The CDR3 covers 14 residues. J gave up 12 bases and V 1 base, and 13 bases lay outside the gene matches. Germline V gene data show CDR1 as DFQATT and CDR2 as SNEGSKA (reference sequence). CDR3 sequence: CSARVDRGSARTFF. The DNA of the CDR3 is TGCAGTGCTAGAGTCGACAGGGGCTCCGCCCGGACTTTCTTT.

As for this clonotype: Mismatch with germline at one junction end may stem from a read error. The chain combines TRBV12-3 or TRBV12-4 with TRBJ2-7; 7 bases are a match to TRBD1. The CDR3 is 11 residues long. The CDR3 is CAGSRGLGQTF. The CDR3 coding sequence is TGTGCCGGCAGCAGGGGGTTGGGACAGACCTTC.

This clonotype has at least ten counts. The CDR3: CASSLLPGGEGYGYTF. The CDR3 region has the DNA TGCGCCAGCAGCCTCCTGCCGGGGGGAGAGGGCTATGGCTACACCTTC. The chain employs TRBV4-1 and TRBJ1-2, with a weak D call TRBD1 (5 bases). Germline V gene lookup returns CDR1 MGHRA and CDR2 YSYEKL. The CDR3 has 16 amino acids. V was cut by 4 bases and J by 4 bases, with 19 bases left in between.

This clonotype was counted at least ten times. The chain carries TRBV18 and TRBJ2-1, with TRBD2 identical over 9 bases. Germline trimming cut 2 bases from V and 7 bases from J; bases unmatched to any gene: 6. The CDR3 loop spans 15 amino acids. Germline CDR1 and CDR2: KGHSH and LQKENI. The CDR3 is CASSPTAGGSNEQFF. CDR3 in DNA: TGTGCCAGCTCACCAACGGCGGGGGGGAGTAATGAGCAGTTCTTC.

Concerning this clonotype: A read error is likely here: a far larger clone is one base away. In DNA, the CDR3 is TGTTCCAGCAGTTACTCGACTGGGGGGAGCTACGAGCAGTACTTC. Translated, it gives CSSSYSTGGSYEQYF. The chain uses TRBV6-8 and TRBJ2-7; perhaps TRBD2 as D (6 bases). Germline loops: CDR1 MNHGY, CDR2 SAAAGT. The CDR3 has 15 residues.

In the case of this clonotype: This sequence is one base from a far larger clone and is likely a read error. The V call is TRBV6-2 or TRBV6-3, the J call TRBJ1-5, with TRBD1 matching 9 bases. The CDR3 has 13 amino acids. The V and J ends lost 6 bases and 11 bases, in that order; junction bases with no gene match: 8. In germline, CDR1 is MNHEY, CDR2 SVGEGT. In nucleotides, the CDR3 is TGTGCCAGCAGGAACAGGGGGCGGCAGACCCAGCATTTT. Its protein product is CASRNRGRQTQHF.

This clonotype was detected many times. The genes are TRBV10-3 and TRBJ1-2; perhaps TRBD1 as D (5 bases). There are 14 residues in the CDR3. The germline V and J ends were trimmed by 4 bases and 5 bases, with 14 bases remaining between them. Germline V gene data show CDR1 as ENHRY and CDR2 as SYGVKD. The CDR3 coding sequence is TGTGCCATCAGTGGGGAGTCTCAGGGATATGGCTACACCTTC. It translates to CAISGESQGYGYTF.

This clonotype occurred many times. The V and J genes are TRBV5-1 and TRBJ1-5; D not certain. The CDR3 sequence is 13 residues long. Trimming removed 4 bases at V and 4 bases at J, with 9 bases between. Germline-derived CDR1 and CDR2 are SGHRS and YFSETQ. CDR3 region: CASSRMGNQPQHF. CDR3 in DNA: TGCGCCAGCAGCAGGATGGGGAATCAGCCCCAGCATTTT. The complete variable domain, with remaining parts taken from reference TRBV5-1 and TRBJ1-5, reads KAGVTQTPRYLIKTRGQQVTLSCSPISGHRSVSWYQQTPGQGLQFLFEYFSETQRNKGNFPGRFSGRQFSNSRSEMNVSTLELGDSALYLCASSRMGNQPQHFGDGTRLSIL.

V is TRBV5-1 and J is TRBJ2-7; maybe TRBD2 (5 bases). Trimming removed 4 bases at V and 2 bases at J, with 19 bases between. The V gene's germline CDR1 is SGHRS and CDR2 YFSETQ. This CDR3 is built from 16 residues. The CDR3 DNA is TGCGCCAGCAGCAGCGGCGGAAGGTGCCCAACCTACGAGCAGTACGTC. Translated: CASSSGGRCPTYEQYV.

This clonotype was seen many times. J is TRBJ2-3 and V is TRBV12-3 or TRBV12-4; the match to TRBD2 covers 8 bases. Trimming removed 0 bases from V and 4 bases from J; junction bases left unmatched: 21. The CDR3 totals 21 residues. CDR3 loop: CASSLALGVGGRRGAPDTQYF. In DNA form, the CDR3 reads TGTGCCAGCAGTTTAGCGCTGGGGGTTGGGGGGAGGCGGGGGGCGCCAGATACGCAGTATTTT.

Many counts were recorded for this clonotype. The J gene is TRBJ1-1, the V gene TRBV14; D remains unclear. Germline loops: CDR1 SGHDN, CDR2 FVKESK. The CDR3 runs 13 residues. Trimming removed 4 bases at V and 3 bases at J, with 9 bases between. The CDR3 protein is CASSLNRDTEAFF. The DNA for the CDR3 is TGTGCCAGCAGCCTAAACAGAGACACTGAAGCTTTCTTT.

A remark on this clonotype: The likely explanation is a read error, given a far larger clone one base away. V and J are TRBV6-2 or TRBV6-3 and TRBJ2-3; D is perhaps TRBD2 (7 bases). The length of the CDR3 is 16 residues. V was cut by 5 bases and J by 3 bases, with 18 bases left in between. Germline V gene sequence: CDR1 MNHEY, CDR2 SVGEGT. The CDR3 DNA reads as TGTGCCAGCAGTCCTCCCCTAGGGGGGGCAACAGATACGCAGTATTTT. Its translation: CASSPPLGGATDTQYF.

There are many counts of this clonotype. The chain uses TRBV7-2 and TRBJ2-7; unclear D gene. The V and J ends lost 0 bases and 2 bases respectively, with 8 bases between them. The CDR3 spans 14 residues. Per the germline V gene, CDR1 is SGHTA and CDR2 is FQGNSA. The CDR3 coding sequence is TGTGCCAGCAGCTTAGCGGACGGCGCCTACGAGCAGTACTTC. As protein: CASSLADGAYEQYF.